Below, 27 T cell receptor beta chains from the same sample are listed, as sequenced in a study of Ad26.COV2.S vaccination and SARS-CoV-2 variants. Treatment reported: roughly 20 received Ad26.COV2.S at low or high dose, single or two shots; roughly five received placebo; per-sample allocation not given. The samples were gathered on day 63 after the first injection of vaccine or placebo. Clones were read by immunoSEQ multiplex PCR, and TCRdb kept only the in-frame ones, dropping some. Seen here are about 500,000 clones, around 89% observed once, and the top ten hold roughly 1.7%. The sample here was peripheral blood, taken in a trial of Ad26.COV2.S vaccine versus placebo. These TCRs come from a person between 18 and 60 years old who received the Ad26.COV2.S COVID-19 vaccine or a placebo.

The V gene is TRBV6-5, the J gene TRBJ1-1; D is unresolved. The V gene's germline CDR1 is MNHEY and CDR2 SVGAGI. The CDR3 loop spans 15 amino acids. V lost 2 bases, J lost 4 bases, and 14 bases lay in between. The CDR3 region is CASSYSGVRSTEAFF. The CDR3 DNA reads TGTGCCAGCAGTTACAGTGGGGTCAGGAGCACTGAAGCTTTCTTT.

This clone was detected a few times. V gene TRBV28 combines with J gene TRBJ1-2, with 9 bases fitting TRBD1. With 2 bases clipped from V and 12 bases from J, the junction kept 7 bases outside the gene matches. CDR1 and CDR2 from the germline V gene are MDHEN and SYDVKM. The CDR3 runs to 13 residues. CDR3 nucleotide sequence: TGTGCCAGCAGTTTAAACAGGGGGCGATTTAACACCTTC. Translation gives CASSLNRGRFNTF.

V and J are TRBV27 and TRBJ1-4; possible D gene TRBD1, 6 bases. Germline CDR1 and CDR2: MNHEY and SMNVEV (reference sequence). V was pared by 0 bases and J by 5 bases, with 13 bases between. This CDR3 has 16 amino acids. CDR3 DNA: TGTGCCAGCAGTTTATCGGTCAGAGGGGGAAATGAAAAACTGTTTTTT. Amino acid sequence: CASSLSVRGGNEKLFF.

The chain employs TRBV6-1 and TRBJ1-2, with D uncertain. Looked up from germline, CDR1 is MNHNS and CDR2 is SASEGT. V was shortened by 2 bases and J by 1 base, with 8 bases between the two germline ends. The CDR3 has 14 residues. The CDR3 DNA is TGTGCCAGCAGTGAAATAGTCATTAACTATGGCTACACCTTC. Translating it yields CASSEIVINYGYTF.

The chain uses TRBV10-3 and TRBJ1-4; D is ambiguous. The germline V gene has CDR1 ENHRY and CDR2 SYGVKD. The V end lost 10 bases, the J end lost 0 bases, and 9 bases lay between the germline ends. The CDR3 length is 13 residues. CDR3 in DNA: TGTGCCAGTATGGGGTCAACTAATGAAAAACTGTTTTTT. Encoded protein: CASMGSTNEKLFF.

The V call is TRBV18, the J call TRBJ2-3; 14 bases match TRBD2. CDR1 is KGHSH and CDR2 is LQKENI in the germline V gene. The CDR3 extends over 16 amino acids. V dropped 2 bases and J dropped 5; count of bases not matched to a gene: 3. For the CDR3, the DNA is TGTGCCAGCTCACCAACGGGACTAGCGGGAGAAGATACGCAGTATTTT. This gives the protein CASSPTGLAGEDTQYF.

The J gene is TRBJ2-7, the V gene TRBV5-3; 7 nucleotides align to TRBD2. TRBV5-3 is given ORF status, its function remaining uncertain. The CDR3 is 14 residues long. V dropped 4 bases and J dropped 3; count of bases not matched to a gene: 7. The CDR3 coding sequence is TGTGCCAGAAGCCAAGGGGCGGGGGTCTACGAGCAGTACTTC. Residues: CARSQGAGVYEQYF.

The chain has TRBV2 and TRBJ2-2; D gene ambiguous. This CDR3 has 17 amino acids. The ends were cut back, 4 bases at V and 0 bases at J, with 15 bases in the middle. Germline V gives CDR1 SNHLY, CDR2 FYNNEI. The CDR3, as DNA: TGTGCCAGCAGTGCGGTTATGGCCCGTCCGAACACCGGGGAGCTGTTTTTT. Its translation is CASSAVMARPNTGELFF.

The chain couples TRBV6-5 to TRBJ1-1; D is perhaps TRBD1 (5 bases). V was clipped by 6 bases and J by 0 bases, with 11 bases between them. The CDR3 totals 14 residues. Germline-derived CDR1 and CDR2 are MNHEY and SVGAGI. CDR3 in amino acids: CASRETVVNTEAFF. The CDR3, as DNA: TGTGCCAGCAGGGAGACAGTGGTGAACACTGAAGCTTTCTTT.

The rearrangement joins TRBV9 to TRBJ1-2; D remains ambiguous. The CDR3 extends over 11 amino acids. Trimming pared 7 bases from V and 7 bases from J, leaving 11 bases between. Germline CDR1 reads SGDLS; CDR2 reads YYNGEE. Written as DNA, the CDR3 is TGTGCCAGCGCCGCCGGGATTGGCTACACCTTC. Translation: CASAAGIGYTF.

The gene calls are TRBV18 and TRBJ2-5; possible D gene TRBD2, 5 bases. The length of the CDR3 is 14 residues. Trimming took 4 bases from V and 3 from J, leaving 12 bases between them. CDR1 is KGHSH, CDR2 LQKENI, per germline. In nucleotides, the CDR3 is TGTGCCAGCTCACTTGGAATTAGCGAAGAGACCCAGTACTTC. Translated, it gives CASSLGISEETQYF. Full variable domain (rest looked up from reference TRBV18 and TRBJ2-5): NAGVMQNPRHLVRRRGQEARLRCSPMKGHSHVYWYRQLPEEGLKFMVYLQKENIIDESGMPKERFSAEFPKEGPSILRIQQVVRGDSAAYFCASSLGISEETQYFGPGTRLLVL.

The J gene is TRBJ1-4, the V gene TRBV3-1 (or the pseudogene TRBV3-2); possibly TRBD1 for D (6 bases). Germline V gene lookup returns CDR1 LGHDT and CDR2 YNNKEL (reference sequence). The V and J ends lost 4 bases and 0 bases respectively, with 9 bases between them. CDR3 length: 15 amino acids. Here the CDR3 reads CASSLRQATNEKLFF. In DNA, the CDR3 is TGTGCCAGCAGCCTCAGACAGGCAACTAATGAAAAACTGTTTTTT.

The chain recombines TRBV5-4 with TRBJ1-6; D gene unclear. There are 14 residues in the CDR3. The V end was cut by 3 bases, the J end by 10 bases, with 14 bases between. Germline V gives CDR1 SGHNT, CDR2 YYREEE (reference sequence). The CDR3 spells CASSSGSLWSPLHF. The CDR3 DNA reads TGTGCCAGCAGCTCGGGGAGTTTGTGGTCACCCCTCCACTTT.

The chain couples TRBV5-1 to TRBJ2-7, with 7 nucleotides matching TRBD2. Germline-derived CDR1 and CDR2 are SGHRS and YFSETQ. The CDR3 is made up of 15 amino acids. The J segment lost 4 bases and the V segment lost 2 bases, leaving 9 bases of the junction unmatched. In DNA form, the CDR3 reads TGCGCCAGCAGCTTAAGACTAGCTGGAGTGTACGAGCAGTACTTC. Its protein is CASSLRLAGVYEQYF.

Remarks on this clone: A much larger clone lies one base from this, so it may be a read error. The chain couples TRBV2 to TRBJ2-1, with TRBD2 matching 9 bases. Trimming at V came to 8 bases and at J to 3 bases, leaving 5 bases not matched to a gene. Germline loops: CDR1 SNHLY, CDR2 FYNNEI. The CDR3 runs 14 residues. CDR3 sequence (DNA): TGTGCCAGCGGGGAGCGGGGGGACTACAATGAGCAGTTCTTC. Amino acid sequence: CASGERGDYNEQFF.

V is TRBV2 and J is TRBJ2-7; D gene unclear. The V gene's germline CDR1 is SNHLY and CDR2 FYNNEI. Trimming took 5 bases from V and 5 from J, leaving 7 bases between them. This CDR3 region has 11 residues. CDR3 amino acids: CASSLNNEQYF. The CDR3 DNA sequence: TGTGCCAGCAGTCTCAATAACGAGCAGTACTTC.

The chain uses TRBV14 and TRBJ1-1, with D tentatively TRBD1 (5 bases). Germline CDR1 is SGHDN and CDR2 is FVKESK. The CDR3 runs 13 residues. Trimming took 1 base from V and 13 from J, leaving 16 bases between them. The CDR3 region is CASSQASALGLFF. The CDR3 region has the DNA TGTGCCAGCAGCCAAGCATCAGCACTGGGGCTTTTCTTT.

The chain is built from TRBV7-9 and TRBJ1-6; 9 nucleotides agree with TRBD1. In germline, CDR1 is SEHNR, CDR2 FQNEAQ (reference sequence). Trimming took 5 bases from V and 9 from J; bases not matched to a gene: 5. This CDR3 spans 14 amino acids. CDR3 in amino acids: CASSLGQGSSPLHF. CDR3 coding DNA: TGTGCCAGCAGCCTCGGACAGGGGAGTTCACCCCTCCACTTT.

This CDR3 is CASSYSKQEDTDTQYF. For the CDR3, the DNA is TGTGCCAGCAGTTACTCGAAACAGGAGGACACAGATACGCAGTATTTT. The rearrangement joins TRBV6-5 to TRBJ2-3; D may be TRBD1 or TRBD2 (5 bases each). V was cut by 0 bases and J by 2 bases, with 12 bases left in between. Germline loops: CDR1 MNHEY, CDR2 SVGAGI. The CDR3 is 16 amino acids.

The chain links TRBV28 to TRBJ2-2; TRBD1 matches at 7 bases. Germline lookup yields CDR1 MDHEN and CDR2 SYDVKM. CDR3 length: 14 amino acids. V gave up 6 bases and J gave up 5 bases; unmatched junction bases: 6. The CDR3 coding sequence is TGTGCCAGCAGCCGGGGACAGCGGACCGGGGAGCTGTTTTTT. It is translated as CASSRGQRTGELFF. Combining the CDR3 with reference TRBV28 and TRBJ2-2 gives the whole variable domain DVKVTQSSRYLVKRTGEKVFLECVQDMDHENMFWYRQDPGLGLRLIYFSYDVKMKEKGDIPEGYSVSREKKERFSLILESASTNQTSMYLCASSRGQRTGELFFGEGSRLTVL.

This rearrangement joins TRBV7-9 to TRBJ1-1; D possibly corresponds to TRBD1 (5 bases). The CDR3 totals 12 residues. CDR1 and CDR2 (germline): SEHNR, FQNEAQ (reference sequence). V lost 10 bases, J lost 5 bases, and 14 bases lay in between. DNA of the CDR3: TGTGCCACCACCAGGGTTACGACTGAAGCTTTCTTT. Encoded protein: CATTRVTTEAFF.

The J gene is TRBJ2-5, the V gene TRBV6-5, with D unresolved. The V gene's germline CDR1 is MNHEY and CDR2 SVGAGI. Trimming pared 0 bases from V and 8 bases from J, leaving 10 bases between. The CDR3 is made up of 13 amino acids. This CDR3 is CASSYSAYFTQYF. The CDR3 nucleotides are TGTGCCAGCAGTTACTCAGCATACTTCACCCAGTACTTC.

This chain links TRBV29-1 with TRBJ1-4; D uncertain. There are 15 residues in the CDR3. Germline CDR1 is SQVTM and CDR2 is ANQGSEA. V was trimmed by 4 bases and J by 7 bases, leaving 19 bases between them. The CDR3 sequence is CSVAPYNRGSEKLFF. The CDR3 DNA sequence: TGCAGCGTTGCCCCCTACAACCGGGGTAGTGAAAAACTGTTTTTT.

The chain uses TRBV7-9 and TRBJ1-5, with 9 bases aligning to TRBD1. This CDR3 is 18 amino acids long. The trim removed 4 bases at V and 2 bases at J, leaving 12 bases unmatched. CDR1 and CDR2 from the germline V gene are SEHNR and FQNEAQ (reference sequence). Here the CDR3 DNA reads TGTGCCAGCAGCTCGACCCTAGGGACAGGGATTGGCAATCAGCCCCAGCATTTT. It is translated as CASSSTLGTGIGNQPQHF.

V gene TRBV9 combines with J gene TRBJ2-1, with 9 positions matching TRBD2. Trimming cost V 7 bases and J 7 bases; bases outside gene matches: 18. Germline CDR1 and CDR2: SGDLS and YYNGEE. The CDR3 is 17 residues long. The CDR3 DNA reads TGTGCCAGCGGTCGGAGGGCGGGAGGGCCAGGTGGGAATGAGCAGTTCTTC. Translated: CASGRRAGGPGGNEQFF.

The rearrangement uses TRBV29-1 and TRBJ2-1; 7 nucleotides match TRBD1. This CDR3 has 12 residues. The germline CDR1 and CDR2 sequences are SQVTM and ANQGSEA. After removal of 6 bases from V and 10 bases from J, the junction contained 9 bases not matched to a gene. The CDR3 protein is CSVGQGGAEQFF. The CDR3 nucleotides read TGCAGCGTGGGCCAAGGGGGCGCCGAGCAGTTCTTC.

V usage is TRBV7-6 and J usage is TRBJ2-7, with a tentative D call TRBD1 (6 bases). Per germline, CDR1 SGHVS and CDR2 FNYEAQ. This CDR3 region has 18 residues. V was trimmed by 2 bases and J by 6 bases, leaving 26 bases between them. The CDR3 here is CASSLISPGASRWSEQYF. In DNA form, the CDR3 reads TGTGCCAGCAGCTTAATTTCGCCAGGGGCCTCCCGCTGGAGCGAGCAGTACTTC.